Shown below are 7 T cell receptor beta chains from a single sample sequenced in a study of T cells in Graves' hyperthyroidism and ophthalmopathy. The TCR beta CDR3 regions underwent amplification using RNA transcripts as the source. An initial round of RT-PCR targeting the TCR CDR3 relied on the HTBI primer set. Each CDR3 protein is one row after TCRdb ran MiXCR on the multiplex PCR reads. In the table there are 610,000 or so distinct CDR3 sequences, just over 45% of which are singletons. What was sequenced was peripheral blood or thyroid tissue (not recorded which). These receptors all stem from a woman younger than 30 with Graves' hyperthyroidism.

About this clonotype itself: Being one base from a much bigger clone, this may be a read error. The CDR3 is CASSRDRLNYEQYF. As DNA, the CDR3 is TGTGCCAGCAGCAGAGACAGGTTGAATTACGAGCAGTACTTC. The V gene is TRBV12-3 or TRBV12-4, the J gene TRBJ2-7, with D perhaps matching TRBD1 (6 bases). There are 14 residues in the CDR3. The ends were cut back, 6 bases at V and 4 bases at J, with 16 bases in the middle.

This clonotype was counted ten times or more. The chain employs TRBV20-1 and TRBJ1-5; TRBD1 aligns across 7 bases. This CDR3 region has 15 residues. Germline-derived CDR1 and CDR2 are DFQATT and SNEGSKA (reference sequence). The V and J ends lost 4 bases and 2 bases, in that order; junction bases with no gene match: 8. The CDR3 DNA reads TGCAGTGCTAAAGACAGGGTCGGTGGCAATCAGCCCCAGCATTTT. It is translated as CSAKDRVGGNQPQHF.

The table lists this clonotype with many counts. The V and J genes are TRBV20-1 and TRBJ2-5; TRBD2 matches at 14 bases. With V trimmed by 5 bases and J by 5 bases, 4 bases remained unmatched. The CDR3 covers 14 residues. Germline V gene data show CDR1 as DFQATT and CDR2 as SNEGSKA (reference sequence). CDR3 amino acids: CSAPTSGREETQYF. The CDR3 region has the DNA TGCAGTGCTCCGACTAGCGGGAGGGAGGAGACCCAGTACTTC.

The V call is TRBV4-1, the J call TRBJ2-7; 10 bases are a match to TRBD1. Losses at the gene ends were 5 bases for V and 5 bases for J; bases not matched to a gene: 9. This CDR3 has 15 amino acids. The germline gives CDR1 MGHRA, CDR2 YSYEKL. DNA of the CDR3: TGCGCCAGCAGCGAAGGTGAGACAGGGGGCAACGAGCAGTACTTC. It encodes CASSEGETGGNEQYF.

This sequence joins TRBV2 and TRBJ1-1; weak D call: TRBD1 (5 bases). V gave up 6 bases and J gave up 3 bases, with 11 bases separating them. Germline V gives CDR1 SNHLY, CDR2 FYNNEI. The CDR3 runs 13 residues. CDR3 sequence reads: CASSEGRDTEAFF. CDR3 in DNA: TGTGCCAGCAGCGAGGGGAGGGACACTGAAGCTTTCTTT.

This clonotype was detected ten times or more. The chain uses TRBV20-1 and TRBJ2-5, with D unclear. The V end was cut by 4 bases, the J end by 7 bases, with 10 bases between. The CDR3 is 11 residues long. Germline V gene data show CDR1 as DFQATT and CDR2 as SNEGSKA (reference sequence). CDR3 in DNA: TGCAGTGCTAAGGGTATTGGGACCCAGTACTTC. Translation gives CSAKGIGTQYF.

This clonotype has ten or more counts. The V gene is TRBV2, the J gene TRBJ2-2; no definite D call. The CDR3 runs to 14 residues. Germline CDR1 is SNHLY and CDR2 is FYNNEI. Between the trimmed V and J ends, which lost 4 bases and 4 bases, there was a span of 10 bases. The CDR3 loop is CASSGWIATGELFF. For the CDR3, the DNA is TGTGCCAGCAGTGGCTGGATCGCCACCGGGGAGCTGTTTTTT.